The entry below describes one T cell receptor (beta chain). This sample was taken from a study of blood T cell repertoires in COVID-19. Looking at the study overall: Specimens from acute and convalescent COVID-19 originated in the United States, Italy and Spain.

Enrolled through a virtual design, the participants were between roughly 18 and 100 years of age and came from 24 US areas. Which cohort a participant joined came from the clinical history participants gave. In the original workflow: Estimates of nucleated cell counts were drawn from the amplification of reference gene primers. The table came from immunoSEQ multiplex PCR; TCRdb's copy has only in-frame clones and leaves some out. V and J calls and clone size are copied from that table; D and trimming were computed from the DNA. This sample has some 530,000 clones, with less than 90% found just once. The CDR3 runs 13 residues. Germline-derived CDR1 and CDR2 are SQVTM and ANQGSEA. Deletions cut 4 bases from V and 0 bases from J, with 9 bases between.

The TCR originated in a woman aged 60 to 75 who had recovered from COVID-19. The V gene is TRBV29-1, the J gene TRBJ1-1, with D unresolved. Sequences were obtained from PBMCs or T cells enriched from blood (not recorded which). The CDR3 nucleotides read TGCAGCGTTGTCGTCCTTATGAACACTGAAGCTTTCTTT. Its translation: CSVVVLMNTEAFF.